The 27 T cell receptor beta chains presented below share a single source sample, sequenced in a study of molecular identifiers for immune sequencing clone quantification. One entry per CDR3 protein results from TCRdb running MiXCR on the PCR reads. The sample includes around 460,000 distinct CDR3 sequences, around 21% of them seen just once. Material: naive CD8+ T cells from blood, with Jurkat cell RNA spiked in. Subset denoted: FACS-sorted CD8+CD4-CCR7+CD45RA+ naive T cells. These TCRs come from a human donor in good health. Some libraries in this study had Jurkat cell RNA spiked in.

This clonotype was detected once. Just one base apart from a much larger clone, this may be a read error. The V gene is TRBV7-2, the J gene TRBJ2-1; D tentatively reads TRBD1 or TRBD2 (5 bases each). The CDR3 spans 14 residues. Looked up from germline, CDR1 is SGHTA and CDR2 is FQGNSA. This chain's CDR3 is CASSLVVRGNEQSF. In DNA form, the CDR3 reads TGTGCCAGCAGCTTAGTAGTCCGGGGCAATGAGCAGTCCTTC.

This clonotype was seen a few times. The J gene is TRBJ1-1, the V gene TRBV20-1, with D tentatively TRBD1 (5 bases). In germline, CDR1 is DFQATT, CDR2 SNEGSKA (reference sequence). Between the trimmed V and J ends, which lost 6 bases and 4 bases, there was a span of 12 bases. This CDR3 is 12 amino acids long. CDR3 loop: CSAPQGGTEAFF. CDR3 DNA sequence: TGCAGTGCACCGCAGGGCGGCACTGAAGCTTTCTTT.

V gene TRBV12-3 or TRBV12-4 combines with J gene TRBJ2-7; D possibly uses TRBD1 or TRBD2 (6 bases each). The CDR3 is 17 residues long. V gave up 4 bases and J gave up 7 bases, with 26 bases separating them. The CDR3 bases are TGTGCCAGCAGTTCGACCTGGGAGCGGGCCCTAACAGGGGAGCAGTACTTC. Protein product: CASSSTWERALTGEQYF.

V gene TRBV20-1 combines with J gene TRBJ2-1; 9 nucleotides match TRBD1. The V segment lost 6 bases and the J segment 7 bases; nucleotides outside the gene matches: 10. The CDR3 spans 14 residues. CDR1 and CDR2 from the germline V gene are DFQATT and SNEGSKA (reference sequence). CDR3 sequence: CSASRDRAGNEQFF. The CDR3 nucleotides are TGCAGTGCGAGCCGGGACAGGGCCGGGAATGAGCAGTTCTTC.

This clonotype was seen a handful of times. This chain's CDR3 is CASSFRGPLRNEQFF. In DNA form, the CDR3 reads TGTGCCAGCAGCTTCCGGGGCCCCCTGAGGAATGAGCAGTTCTTC. This chain connects TRBV28 to TRBJ2-1; either TRBD1 or TRBD2 may fit D (5 bases each). Looked up from germline, CDR1 is MDHEN and CDR2 is SYDVKM. The CDR3 consists of 15 residues. The ends were cut back, 6 bases at V and 7 bases at J, with 19 bases in the middle.

Notes on this clonotype: This sequence may be a read error, since a much larger clone differs from it by one base. This chain joins TRBV20-1 and TRBJ2-7; 11 bases match TRBD1. The CDR3 loop spans 13 amino acids. Germline assignment: CDR1 DFQATT and CDR2 SNEGSKA (reference sequence). CDR3 in amino acids: CSAKDRGRVEQCF. The CDR3 DNA is TGCAGTGCAAAGGACAGGGGGCGGGTCGAGCAGTGCTTC.

About this clonotype itself: Possible read error: a much larger clone is one base away. The chain couples TRBV4-1 to TRBJ1-1; D remains ambiguous. Germline V gene data show CDR1 as MGHRA and CDR2 as YSYEKL. The V and J ends lost 5 bases and 5 bases respectively, with 15 bases between them. The CDR3 runs 14 residues. The CDR3 sequence is CASSYPMEVTEAFF. The CDR3, as DNA: TGCGCCAGCAGCTACCCGATGGAAGTAACTGAAGCTTTCTTT.

About this clonotype: The germline gene is not matched at one end of the junction; a read error may be the cause. The CDR3 region has the DNA TGTGCCAGCAGCGTGTCACAGGGCGGAACTGGAGCTTTCTTT. Translating gives CASSVSQGGTGAFF. The chain employs TRBV9 and TRBJ1-1; D possibly corresponds to TRBD1 (6 bases). This CDR3 spans 14 amino acids. From germline, CDR1 is SGDLS and CDR2 YYNGEE. Supplemented by reference TRBV9 and TRBJ1-1, the full variable domain reads DSGVTQTPKHLITATGQRVTLRCSPRSGDLSVYWYQQSLDQGLQFLIQYYNGEERAKGNILERFSAQQFPDLHSELNLSSLELGDSALYFCASSVSQGGTGAFFGQGTRLTVV.

There are many counts of this clonotype. J is TRBJ2-1 and V is TRBV7-9; 7 positions agree with TRBD1. The length of the CDR3 is 12 residues. Germline V gene sequence: CDR1 SEHNR, CDR2 FQNEAQ (reference sequence). V trimming: 6 bases; J trimming: 8 bases; junction bases outside the gene matches: 4. The CDR3 protein is CASSFTGDEQFF. CDR3 in DNA: TGTGCCAGCAGTTTCACAGGGGATGAGCAGTTCTTC.

There are many counts of this clonotype. This chain links TRBV11-2 with TRBJ2-7; D is possibly TRBD1 (6 bases). Trimming took off 5 bases at V and 6 bases at J, with 20 bases between the two ends. In germline, CDR1 is SGHAT, CDR2 FQNNGV. This CDR3 region has 15 residues. The CDR3 region is CASSGGPIRGAEQYF. In nucleotides, the CDR3 is TGTGCCAGCAGCGGGGGCCCTATCCGAGGGGCCGAGCAGTACTTC. Drawing the rest from reference TRBV11-2 and TRBJ2-7, the complete variable domain is EAGVAQSPRYKIIEKRQSVAFWCNPISGHATLYWYQQILGQGPKLLIQFQNNGVVDDSQLPKDRFSAERLKGVDSTLKIQPAKLEDSAVYLCASSGGPIRGAEQYFGPGTRLTVT.

With regard to this clonotype: Relative to the germline gene, one junction end is altered; a read error may explain this. The V gene is TRBV4-2, the J gene TRBJ1-1; D gene unclear. This CDR3 comprises 15 residues. CDR1 LGHNA and CDR2 YNFKEQ come from the germline V gene. The DNA of the CDR3 is TGTGCCAGCAGCCAAGGGTACGGGATGAACACTGAAGTTTTCTTT. Encoded protein: CASSQGYGMNTEVFF.

This clonotype has at least ten counts. J is TRBJ2-7 and V is TRBV19; 8 bases match TRBD1. Unmatched junction bases numbered 2, after V lost 8 bases and J lost 2 bases. In germline, CDR1 is LNHDA, CDR2 SQIVND (reference sequence). CDR3 length equals 12 residues. CDR3 DNA: TGTGCCAGTGGACAGGGTACCTACGAGCAGTACTTC. Its translation is CASGQGTYEQYF.

In this sample, this clonotype turned up many times. The genes are TRBV29-1 and TRBJ2-7; 9 nucleotides match TRBD1. Germline assignment: CDR1 SQVTM and CDR2 ANQGSEA. The ends lost 6 bases at V and 4 bases at J; junction bases unmatched: 10. The CDR3 loop spans 14 amino acids. CDR3: CSVEGGQGQYEQYF. CDR3 DNA sequence: TGCAGCGTCGAGGGGGGACAGGGTCAATACGAGCAGTACTTC.

In the case of this clonotype: At one of its ends the junction is not consistent with the germline gene, which may arise from a read error. The genes are TRBV27 and TRBJ2-7, with 8 bases matching TRBD1. CDR1 is MNHEY and CDR2 is SMNVEV in the germline V gene (reference sequence). This CDR3 contains 13 residues. The CDR3 is CVSSLTGGYEQYF. DNA of the CDR3: TGTGTCAGCAGTCTAACAGGGGGGTACGAGCAGTACTTC.

This clonotype has a count of ten or more. This rearrangement joins TRBV30 to TRBJ2-3; TRBD1 matches 7 bases. Germline CDR1 and CDR2: GTSNPN and SVGIG (reference sequence). V trimming: 4 bases; J trimming: 2 bases; junction bases outside the gene matches: 6. The CDR3 consists of 14 residues. As DNA, the CDR3 is TGTGCCTGGACCTGGGACAGCTACACAGATACGCAGTATTTT. This encodes CAWTWDSYTDTQYF.

This clonotype was detected only a few times. The chain employs TRBV9 and TRBJ2-3, with D possibly TRBD2 on 6 matching bases. CDR1 and CDR2 from the germline V gene are SGDLS and YYNGEE. V dropped 0 bases and J dropped 0 bases, with 11 bases sitting between them. The CDR3 sequence is 16 residues long. Here the CDR3 reads CASSVVGGFSTDTQYF. The CDR3 nucleotides are TGTGCCAGCAGCGTAGTGGGGGGATTCAGCACAGATACGCAGTATTTT.

This clonotype has a handful of counts. The chain is built from TRBV27 and TRBJ1-1; tentative D call: TRBD1 (6 bases). V lost 2 bases, J lost 4 bases, and 11 bases lay in between. The CDR3 runs 14 residues. CDR1 is MNHEY, CDR2 SMNVEV, per germline (reference sequence). The CDR3 loop is CASSLTGDITEAFF. The CDR3 DNA reads as TGTGCCAGCAGTTTAACGGGGGACATCACTGAAGCTTTCTTT.

The chain links TRBV10-3 to TRBJ2-3, with a tentative D call TRBD2 (5 bases). Trimming removed 4 bases from V and 0 bases from J, with 11 bases in between. The CDR3 loop spans 15 amino acids. CDR1 and CDR2 (germline): ENHRY, SYGVKD. Here the CDR3 DNA reads TGTGCCATCAGTGGATGGGAGCGGAGCACAGATACGCAGTATTTT. This codes for CAISGWERSTDTQYF.

The genes are TRBV4-1 and TRBJ2-3; D unresolved. Per the germline V gene, CDR1 is MGHRA and CDR2 is YSYEKL. The CDR3 consists of 16 residues. V was pared by 0 bases and J by 5 bases, with 15 bases between. CDR3 nucleotides: TGCGCCAGCAGCCAAGATAGTACCTGGGTAGGAGATACGCAGTATTTT. Residues: CASSQDSTWVGDTQYF.

This clonotype was observed a few times. The chain carries TRBV25-1 and TRBJ2-7, with a weak D call TRBD1 (5 bases). The V gene's germline CDR1 is MGHDK and CDR2 SYGVNS. This CDR3 contains 15 residues. Trimming pared 6 bases from V and 0 bases from J, leaving 15 bases between. CDR3 nucleotide sequence: TGTGCCAGCAGAGATGACAGATCGAGCTCCTACGAGCAGTACTTC. Translating it yields CASRDDRSSSYEQYF.

This clonotype was seen repeatedly, ten times or more. The genes are TRBV4-3 and TRBJ2-3; TRBD1 matches 9 bases. J lost 6 bases, V lost 5 bases, and 15 bases had no gene match. This CDR3 is built from 17 residues. Germline CDR1 LGHNA, CDR2 YSLEER. For the CDR3, the DNA is TGCGCCAGCAGCGTCCAACCGGGACAGGGTTTGCCCGATACGCAGTATTTT. Translated, it gives CASSVQPGQGLPDTQYF.

This clonotype was detected ten times or more. V usage is TRBV12-3 or TRBV12-4 and J usage is TRBJ2-3; 8 bases are shared with TRBD1. The length of the CDR3 is 14 residues. The junction had 6 bases not matched to a gene; V was cut back by 6 bases and J by 4 bases. For the CDR3, the DNA is TGTGCCAGCAGCCGGACAGGGAGCGCAGATACGCAGTATTTT. Translating it yields CASSRTGSADTQYF.

In its sample, this clonotype was seen a few times. V gene TRBV7-9 combines with J gene TRBJ2-1, with D perhaps TRBD2 (5 bases). Deletions cut 10 bases from V and 8 bases from J, with 21 bases between. The CDR3 extends over 14 amino acids. Per the germline V gene, CDR1 is SEHNR and CDR2 is FQNEAQ (reference sequence). The chain's CDR3 is CAIPKLVQMDEQFF. In DNA form, the CDR3 reads TGTGCCATCCCCAAACTAGTCCAAATGGATGAGCAGTTCTTC.

The table lists this clonotype with many counts. The gene calls are TRBV3-1 and TRBJ1-3; D remains ambiguous. Deletions cut 3 bases from V and 0 bases from J, with 9 bases between. Germline V gene lookup returns CDR1 LGHDT and CDR2 YNNKEL (reference sequence). The CDR3 consists of 15 residues. CDR3 amino acids: CASSQDGGSGNTIYF. CDR3 bases: TGTGCCAGCAGCCAGGACGGCGGCTCTGGAAACACCATATATTTT. Variable domain in full (rest from reference TRBV3-1 and TRBJ1-3): DTAVSQTPKYLVTQMGNDKSIKCEQNLGHDTMYWYKQDSKKFLKIMFSYNNKELIINETVPNRFSPKSPDKAHLNLHINSLELGDSAVYFCASSQDGGSGNTIYFGEGSWLTVV.

About this clonotype: A much bigger clone sits one base away, suggesting this may be a read error. This chain connects TRBV4-3 to TRBJ1-1; 8 bases map to TRBD1. Germline V CDR1 and CDR2: LGHNA, YSLEER. This CDR3 is 15 amino acids long. CDR3 residues: CASSQDRTGNTEALF. The CDR3 DNA follows: TGCGCCAGCAGCCAAGATAGGACAGGGAACACTGAAGCTCTCTTT.

This clonotype was counted ten times or more. This chain joins TRBV6-6 and TRBJ1-1; D may be TRBD1 (5 bases). Germline-derived CDR1 and CDR2 are MNHNY and SVGAGI (reference sequence). V shed 2 bases and J shed 7 bases, with 14 bases lying between them. The CDR3 consists of 14 residues. The CDR3 DNA reads as TGTGCCAGCAGTTACGGTGAAGGGGCACGTGAAGCTTTCTTT. Translation: CASSYGEGAREAFF.

This clonotype was found a few times. The chain is built from TRBV19 and TRBJ2-1; D is possibly TRBD1 (5 bases). CDR3 length: 16 amino acids. V was trimmed by 3 bases and J by 2 bases, leaving 14 bases between them. Germline CDR1 LNHDA, CDR2 SQIVND (reference sequence). The CDR3 protein is CASSISRVITYNEQFF. The CDR3 region has the DNA TGTGCCAGTAGTATTAGCAGGGTTATAACCTACAATGAGCAGTTCTTC. The variable domain in full, completed from reference TRBV19 and TRBJ2-1, reads DGGITQSPKYLFRKEGQNVTLSCEQNLNHDAMYWYRQDPGQGLRLIYYSQIVNDFQKGDIAEGYSVSREKKESFPLTVTSAQKNPTAFYLCASSISRVITYNEQFFGPGTRLTVL.